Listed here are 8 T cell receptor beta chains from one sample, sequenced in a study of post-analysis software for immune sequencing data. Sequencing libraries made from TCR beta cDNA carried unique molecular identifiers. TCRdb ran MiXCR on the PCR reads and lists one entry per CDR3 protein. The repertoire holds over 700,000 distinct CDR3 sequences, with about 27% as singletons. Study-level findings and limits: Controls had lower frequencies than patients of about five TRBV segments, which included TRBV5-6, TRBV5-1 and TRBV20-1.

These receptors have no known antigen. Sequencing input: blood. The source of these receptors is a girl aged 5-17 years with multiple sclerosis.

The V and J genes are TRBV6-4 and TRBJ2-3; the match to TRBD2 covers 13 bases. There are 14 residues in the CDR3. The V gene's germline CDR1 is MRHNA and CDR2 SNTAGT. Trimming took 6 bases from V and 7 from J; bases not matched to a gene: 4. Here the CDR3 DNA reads TGTGCCAGCAGCCCGGGACTAGCGGGGTATACGCAGTATTTT. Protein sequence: CASSPGLAGYTQYF.

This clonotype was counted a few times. This CDR3 is CASSTRHTSYNEQFF. The DNA for the CDR3 is TGCGCCAGCAGCACTCGCCACACCTCCTACAATGAGCAGTTCTTC. J is TRBJ2-1 and V is TRBV4-3; D ambiguous. This CDR3 comprises 15 residues. V dropped 5 bases and J dropped 0 bases, with 11 bases sitting between them. CDR1 and CDR2 (germline): LGHNA, YSLEER.

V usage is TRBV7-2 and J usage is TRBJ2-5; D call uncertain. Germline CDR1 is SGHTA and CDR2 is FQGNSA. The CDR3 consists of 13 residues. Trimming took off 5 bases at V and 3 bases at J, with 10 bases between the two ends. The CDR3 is CASSRHLEETQYF. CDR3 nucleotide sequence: TGTGCCAGCAGCCGGCATCTTGAAGAGACCCAGTACTTC.

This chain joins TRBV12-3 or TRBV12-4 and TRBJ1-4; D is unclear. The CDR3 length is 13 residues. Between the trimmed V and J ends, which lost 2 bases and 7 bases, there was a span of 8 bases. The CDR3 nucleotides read TGTGCCAGCAGTTTACGAATGAGTGAAAAACTGTTTTTT. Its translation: CASSLRMSEKLFF.

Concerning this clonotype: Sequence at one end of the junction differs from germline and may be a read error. CDR3 in DNA: TGTGCCATCAGGCCGGGACTAGCGTCTAACAATGTGCAGTTCTTC. Encoded protein: CAIRPGLASNNVQFF. J is TRBJ2-1 and V is TRBV10-3; 10 nucleotides align to TRBD2. Per the germline V gene, CDR1 is ENHRY and CDR2 is SYGVKD. The CDR3 extends over 15 amino acids.

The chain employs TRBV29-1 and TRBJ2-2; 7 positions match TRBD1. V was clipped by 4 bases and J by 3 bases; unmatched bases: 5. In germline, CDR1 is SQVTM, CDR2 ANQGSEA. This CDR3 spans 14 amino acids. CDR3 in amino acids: CSVGWDSDTGELFF. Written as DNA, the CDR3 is TGCAGCGTTGGTTGGGACAGCGACACCGGGGAGCTGTTTTTT.

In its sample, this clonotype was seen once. The CDR3 sequence: CASTLGLAGGPNNEQFF. The CDR3 nucleotides read TGTGCCAGCACCTTAGGGCTAGCGGGAGGGCCTAACAATGAGCAGTTCTTC. The V gene is TRBV9, the J gene TRBJ2-1; the match to TRBD2 covers 12 bases. V shed 6 bases, J shed 5 bases, and the junction held 12 bases outside the gene matches. This CDR3 contains 17 residues. Looked up from germline, CDR1 is SGDLS and CDR2 is YYNGEE.

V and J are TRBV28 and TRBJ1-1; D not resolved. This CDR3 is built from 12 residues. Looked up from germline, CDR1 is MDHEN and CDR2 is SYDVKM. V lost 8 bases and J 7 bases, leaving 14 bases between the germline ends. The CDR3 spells CASPSTTGEAFF. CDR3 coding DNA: TGTGCCAGCCCCTCAACTACCGGTGAAGCTTTCTTT.